This TCR beta chain was recovered during a study of T cell changes during pregnancy in multiple sclerosis. Some clones are missing from TCRdb's copy, which holds only in-frame ones; the method was immunoSEQ multiplex PCR. Of approximately 66,000 clones in the sample, 75% to 95% are singletons; the top ten hold approximately 5.7%. Germline V gene lookup returns CDR1 SEHNR and CDR2 FQNEAQ (reference sequence). The CDR3 is 13 residues long. Trimming pared 4 bases from V and 5 bases from J, leaving 11 bases between. This TCR was sampled from a female donor with multiple sclerosis, enrolled in a pregnancy study. Sequenced material: CD8+ T cells from peripheral blood mononuclear cells, taken before pregnancy. The gene calls are TRBV7-9 and TRBJ1-2; no definite D call. In DNA, the CDR3 is TGTGCCAGCAGCTCCCTGGCGGGTTATGGCTACACCTTC. Its translation: CASSSLAGYGYTF.